This TCR beta chain was sequenced for a study of naive and memory T cell subsets. V dropped 3 bases and J dropped 8 bases, with 14 bases sitting between them. Looked up from germline, CDR1 is MNHNS and CDR2 is SASEGT. CDR3 size: 13 residues. This clonotype appeared a few times. Its matching antigen is unknown. Both TRBC1 and TRBC2 were covered by a beta constant-region primer of two equimolar oligonucleotides. The cDNA 3' end received a ligated single-stranded oligonucleotide carrying the SP2 primer and a 12-nucleotide UMI. TCRdb reprocessed the UMI-ligation and nested PCR reads via MiXCR and lists one record per CDR3 protein. The sample has 120,000 to 150,000 distinct CDR3 sequences, around 15% seen once. Findings and caveats of the study: Especially in CD8 cells, naive repertoires contained a few larger clonotypes, possibly CD45RA-re-expressing memory cells.

This receptor was taken from a human donor in good health. The rearrangement uses TRBV6-1 and TRBJ2-7; D gene ambiguous. Sample: naive CD4+ T cells from blood. CDR3 in amino acids: CASSDLPVSKQYF. CDR3 coding DNA: TGTGCCAGCAGTGACCTCCCAGTTAGTAAGCAGTACTTC.